Each of the 8 T cell receptor beta chains below was sequenced from the same sample in a study of human T cells and chemical hapten exposure. The time point denotes: pre-sensitization, week 0. Treatment: therapeutic diphenylcyclopropenone sensitization with weekly scalp DPC. Each CDR3 protein gets one entry after TCRdb re-called the RACE reads with MiXCR. In the table there are around 330,000 distinct CDR3 sequences, approximately 5% of which are singletons. The specimen comprised whole blood, sampled in connection with sensitization to the hapten diphenylcyclopropenone (DPC). The receptors stem from a woman aged 18-29 years with alopecia areata. Some clones in this sample may be carry-over from other donors' samples.

The chain joins TRBV29-1 to TRBJ1-2, with D possibly TRBD1 on 5 matching bases. The CDR3 covers 13 residues. Germline loops: CDR1 SQVTM, CDR2 ANQGSEA. V gave up 0 bases and J gave up 7 bases, with 12 bases separating them. For the CDR3, the DNA is TGCAGCGTTGAAGATCGAGGGGTAGGTGGCTACACCTTC. As protein: CSVEDRGVGGYTF.

This clonotype came up many times. The chain couples TRBV6-2 or TRBV6-3 to TRBJ2-1; D uncertain. CDR3 length: 15 amino acids. Trimming cost V 4 bases and J 0 bases, with 10 bases left between them. Germline V gives CDR1 MNHEY, CDR2 SVGEGT. CDR3 sequence reads: CASSSDGSSYNEQFF. CDR3 in DNA: TGTGCCAGCAGTTCAGACGGAAGCTCCTACAATGAGCAGTTCTTC.

This clonotype was observed a few times. The junction departs from germline at one end; a sequencing error may be responsible. The chain recombines TRBV7-3 with TRBJ2-1, with D possibly matching TRBD2 (6 bases). The CDR3 sequence is 16 residues long. CDR1 is SGHTA, CDR2 FQGTGA, per germline. The CDR3, as DNA: TGTGCCAGCAGCCTAACCCGCCGGGGGAGGTCCAATGAGCAGTTCTTC. Translated, it gives CASSLTRRGRSNEQFF.

This clonotype was detected a few times. The V gene is TRBV7-9, the J gene TRBJ1-1; the D gene is possibly TRBD1 (5 bases). Germline CDR1 is SEHNR and CDR2 is FQNEAQ (reference sequence). The CDR3 has 15 residues. Deletions cut 5 bases from V and 0 bases from J, with 13 bases between. CDR3 bases: TGTGCCAGCAGCGGTCGACAGACTATGAACACTGAAGCTTTCTTT. This codes for CASSGRQTMNTEAFF.

There are many counts of this clonotype. V is TRBV7-9 and J is TRBJ2-1; TRBD2 agrees at 9 bases. The V segment lost 5 bases and the J segment 8 bases; nucleotides outside the gene matches: 10. This CDR3 spans 15 amino acids. Germline CDR1 is SEHNR and CDR2 is FQNEAQ (reference sequence). CDR3 bases: TGTGCCAGCAGCCCCGGCGGGGGGGCTATCGATGAGCAGTTCTTC. Translated, it gives CASSPGGGAIDEQFF.

This clonotype occurred many times. This chain connects TRBV5-1 to TRBJ1-1, with a tentative D call TRBD1 (6 bases). Per the germline V gene, CDR1 is SGHRS and CDR2 is YFSETQ. Trimming took 0 bases from V and 1 from J, leaving 10 bases between them. This CDR3 is 15 amino acids long. In nucleotides, the CDR3 is TGCGCCAGCAGCTTGGGGGGGCAGGAGAACACTGAAGCTTTCTTT. It is translated as CASSLGGQENTEAFF.

The table lists this clonotype with a few counts. The chain combines TRBV11-2 with TRBJ1-2; possible D gene TRBD1, 5 bases. The length of the CDR3 is 15 residues. Trimming stripped 5 bases from V and 9 bases from J, with 22 bases between. Germline assignment: CDR1 SGHAT and CDR2 FQNNGV. The CDR3 DNA sequence: TGTGCCAGCAGCCCGAAGACAGTCCCCAAAGGGAGCTACACCTTC. Translating gives CASSPKTVPKGSYTF. Based on the CDR3 plus reference TRBV11-2 and TRBJ1-2, the full variable domain is EAGVAQSPRYKIIEKRQSVAFWCNPISGHATLYWYQQILGQGPKLLIQFQNNGVVDDSQLPKDRFSAERLKGVDSTLKIQPAKLEDSAVYLCASSPKTVPKGSYTFGSGTRLTVV.

V and J are TRBV7-9 and TRBJ1-4; D not certain. The CDR3 sequence is 13 residues long. Trimming removed 3 bases from V and 6 bases from J, with 8 bases in between. Germline CDR1 SEHNR, CDR2 FQNEAQ (reference sequence). The CDR3 nucleotides read TGTGCCAGCAGCTTCACTGGGGATGAAAAACTGTTTTTT. Residues: CASSFTGDEKLFF.